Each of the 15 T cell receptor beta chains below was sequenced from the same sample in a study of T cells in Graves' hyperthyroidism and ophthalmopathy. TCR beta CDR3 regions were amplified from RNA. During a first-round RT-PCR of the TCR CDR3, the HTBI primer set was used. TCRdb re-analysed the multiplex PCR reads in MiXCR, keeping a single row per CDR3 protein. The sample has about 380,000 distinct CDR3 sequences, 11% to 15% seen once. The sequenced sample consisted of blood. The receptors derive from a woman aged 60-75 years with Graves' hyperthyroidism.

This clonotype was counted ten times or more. CDR3 DNA: TGCGCCAGCAGCTTGGGTTCCGGGGAGCTGTTTTTT. It translates to CASSLGSGELFF. The chain combines TRBV5-1 with TRBJ2-2; D not resolved. Trimming stripped 0 bases from V and 6 bases from J, with 3 bases between. Germline loops: CDR1 SGHRS, CDR2 YFSETQ. There are 12 residues in the CDR3.

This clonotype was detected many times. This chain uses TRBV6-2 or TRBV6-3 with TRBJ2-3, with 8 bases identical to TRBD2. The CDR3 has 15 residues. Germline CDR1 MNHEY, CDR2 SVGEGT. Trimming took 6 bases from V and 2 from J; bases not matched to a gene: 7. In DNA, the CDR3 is TGTGCCAGCAGGTCCCAGCGGGGGCTCACAGATACGCAGTATTTT. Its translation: CASRSQRGLTDTQYF.

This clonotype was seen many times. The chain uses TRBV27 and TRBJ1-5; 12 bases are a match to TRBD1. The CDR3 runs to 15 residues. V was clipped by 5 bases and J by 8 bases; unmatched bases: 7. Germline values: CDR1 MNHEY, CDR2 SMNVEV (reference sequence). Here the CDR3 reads CASSRGQGAPKPQHF. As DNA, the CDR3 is TGTGCCAGCAGTCGGGGACAGGGGGCGCCGAAGCCCCAGCATTTT.

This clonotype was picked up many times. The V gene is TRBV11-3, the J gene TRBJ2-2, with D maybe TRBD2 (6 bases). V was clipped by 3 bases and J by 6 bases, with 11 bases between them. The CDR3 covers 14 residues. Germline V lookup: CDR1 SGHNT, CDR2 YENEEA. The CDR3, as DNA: TGTGCCAGCAGCTTCCCCGAGCGGGCCGGGGAGCTGTTTTTT. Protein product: CASSFPERAGELFF.

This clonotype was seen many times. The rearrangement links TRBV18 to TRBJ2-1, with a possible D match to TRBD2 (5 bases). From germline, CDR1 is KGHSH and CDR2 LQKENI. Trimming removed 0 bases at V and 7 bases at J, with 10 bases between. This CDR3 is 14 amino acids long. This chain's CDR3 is CASSPPVDSNEQFF. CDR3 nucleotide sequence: TGTGCCAGCTCACCACCTGTGGACTCAAATGAGCAGTTCTTC.

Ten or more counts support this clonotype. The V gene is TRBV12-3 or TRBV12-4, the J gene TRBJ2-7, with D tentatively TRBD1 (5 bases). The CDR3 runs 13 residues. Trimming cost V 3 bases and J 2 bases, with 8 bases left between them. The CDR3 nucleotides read TGTGCCAGCAGTTTCGGCAGGGCCTACGAGCAGTACTTC. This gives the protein CASSFGRAYEQYF.

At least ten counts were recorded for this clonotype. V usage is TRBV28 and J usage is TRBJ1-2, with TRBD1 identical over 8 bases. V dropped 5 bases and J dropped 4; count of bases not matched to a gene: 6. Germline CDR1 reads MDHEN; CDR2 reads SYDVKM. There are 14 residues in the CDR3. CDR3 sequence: CASSHGQGGYGYTF. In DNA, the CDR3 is TGTGCCAGCAGTCACGGACAGGGCGGCTATGGCTACACCTTC.

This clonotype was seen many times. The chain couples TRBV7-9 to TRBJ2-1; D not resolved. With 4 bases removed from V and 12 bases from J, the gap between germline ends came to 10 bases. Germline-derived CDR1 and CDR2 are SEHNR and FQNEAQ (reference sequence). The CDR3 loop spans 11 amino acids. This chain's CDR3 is CASSSGGWQFF. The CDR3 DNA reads TGTGCCAGCAGCTCCGGTGGCTGGCAGTTCTTC.

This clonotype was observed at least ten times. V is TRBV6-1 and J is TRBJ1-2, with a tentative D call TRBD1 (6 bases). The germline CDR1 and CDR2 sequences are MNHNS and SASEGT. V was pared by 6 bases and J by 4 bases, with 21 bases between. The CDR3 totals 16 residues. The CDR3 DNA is TGTGCCAGCAGGCTTACCCTATCGGGACAAGCCTATGGCTACACCTTC. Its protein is CASRLTLSGQAYGYTF.

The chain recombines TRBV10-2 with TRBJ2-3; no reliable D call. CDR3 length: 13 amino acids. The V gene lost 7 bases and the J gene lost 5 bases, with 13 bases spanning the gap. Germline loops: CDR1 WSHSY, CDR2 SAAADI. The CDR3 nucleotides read TGCGCCAGCAAGAAGCGAAGGGTAGATACGCAGTATTTT. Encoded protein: CASKKRRVDTQYF.

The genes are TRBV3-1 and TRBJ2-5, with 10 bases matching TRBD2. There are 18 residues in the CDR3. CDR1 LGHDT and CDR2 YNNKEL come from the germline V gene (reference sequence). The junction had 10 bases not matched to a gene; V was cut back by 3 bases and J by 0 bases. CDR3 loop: CASSQHILSGRYQETQYF. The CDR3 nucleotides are TGTGCCAGCAGCCAGCACATCCTTAGCGGGAGGTACCAAGAGACCCAGTACTTC.

In DNA, the CDR3 is TGTGCCACCAGTGATCCTCGGGGGGCCGGAGAGACCCAGTACTTC. Its protein product is CATSDPRGAGETQYF. The J gene is TRBJ2-5, the V gene TRBV24-1, with D perhaps TRBD2 (7 bases). V gave up 3 bases and J gave up 4 bases, with 14 bases separating them. This CDR3 contains 15 residues. Germline V CDR1 and CDR2: KGHDR, SFDVKD.

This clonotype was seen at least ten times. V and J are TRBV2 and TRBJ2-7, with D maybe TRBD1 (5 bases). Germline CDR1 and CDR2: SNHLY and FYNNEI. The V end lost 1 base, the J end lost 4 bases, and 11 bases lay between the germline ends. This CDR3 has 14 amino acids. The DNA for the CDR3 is TGTGCCAGCAGTGAAGTAGGGGAAAGGTACGAGCAGTACTTC. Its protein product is CASSEVGERYEQYF.

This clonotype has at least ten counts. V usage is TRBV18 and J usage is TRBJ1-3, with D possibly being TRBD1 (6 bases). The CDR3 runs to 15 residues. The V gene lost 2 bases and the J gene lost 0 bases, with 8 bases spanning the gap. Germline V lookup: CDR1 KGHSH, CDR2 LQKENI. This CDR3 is CASSPGQLSGNTIYF. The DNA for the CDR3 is TGTGCCAGCTCACCAGGACAGCTCTCTGGAAACACCATATATTTT.

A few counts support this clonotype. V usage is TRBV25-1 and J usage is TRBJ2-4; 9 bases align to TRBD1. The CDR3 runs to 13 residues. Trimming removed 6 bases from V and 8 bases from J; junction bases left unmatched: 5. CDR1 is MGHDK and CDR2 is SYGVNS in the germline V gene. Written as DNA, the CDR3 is TGTGCCAGCAGCGGACAGGGGACGGACATTCAGTACTTC. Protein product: CASSGQGTDIQYF.